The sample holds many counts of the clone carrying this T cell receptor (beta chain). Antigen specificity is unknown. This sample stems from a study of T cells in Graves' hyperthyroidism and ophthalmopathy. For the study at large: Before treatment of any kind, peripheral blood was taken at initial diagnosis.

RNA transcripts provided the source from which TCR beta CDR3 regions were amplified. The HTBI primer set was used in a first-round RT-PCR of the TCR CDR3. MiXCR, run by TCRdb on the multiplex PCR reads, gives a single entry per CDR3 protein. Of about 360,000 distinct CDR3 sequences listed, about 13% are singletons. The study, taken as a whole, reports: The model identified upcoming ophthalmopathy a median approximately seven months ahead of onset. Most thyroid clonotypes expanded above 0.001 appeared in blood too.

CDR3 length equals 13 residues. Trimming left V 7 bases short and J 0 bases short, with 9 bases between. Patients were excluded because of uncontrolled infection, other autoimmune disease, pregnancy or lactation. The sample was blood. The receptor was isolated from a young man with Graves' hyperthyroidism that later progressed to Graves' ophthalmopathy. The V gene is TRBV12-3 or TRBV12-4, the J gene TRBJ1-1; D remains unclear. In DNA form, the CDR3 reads TGTGCCAGCATGGACGGCTTGAACACTGAAGCTTTCTTT. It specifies CASMDGLNTEAFF.